These 27 T cell receptor beta chains were sequenced from one sample in a study of neoadjuvant anti-PD-1 for oral cavity cancer. Sequencing was performed with immunoSEQ multiplex PCR; in TCRdb, only in-frame clones are kept and a portion is missing. This sample yields about 6,700 clones, of which about two thirds are seen a single time; around 2.9% belongs to the top ten. Sequences were derived from PBMCs, sampled before nivolumab (anti-PD-1) treatment. The receptors stem from a person aged 35-80 years with oral cavity squamous cell carcinoma.

V usage is TRBV7-2 and J usage is TRBJ2-1; D may be TRBD2 (6 bases). Trimming pared 4 bases from V and 16 bases from J, leaving 20 bases between. CDR1 and CDR2 from the germline V gene are SGHTA and FQGNSA. This CDR3 is 13 amino acids long. The CDR3 region has the DNA TGTGCCAGCAGCTCAGTAACCGGGACTCAGAGTTTCTTC. Its translation: CASSSVTGTQSFF.

The genes are TRBV4-2 and TRBJ2-7; TRBD2 aligns across 8 bases. The V and J ends lost 1 base and 0 bases, in that order; junction bases with no gene match: 2. Germline values: CDR1 LGHNA, CDR2 YNFKEQ. There are 15 residues in the CDR3. CDR3 loop: CASSQVGGASYEQYF. The CDR3 nucleotides read TGTGCCAGCAGCCAAGTCGGGGGGGCCTCCTACGAGCAGTACTTC.

This clone showed up just once. V is TRBV5-6 and J is TRBJ2-5; the match to TRBD2 covers 7 bases. V shed 1 base and J 5 bases; nucleotides not matched to a gene: 14. Germline V lookup: CDR1 SGHDT, CDR2 YYEEEE. The CDR3 contains 17 residues. For the CDR3, the DNA is TGTGCCAGCAGCTTGAAGGGAAGGACTAGTTTGGGGGAGACCCAGTACTTC. This sequence encodes CASSLKGRTSLGETQYF.

This clone was found once. The chain has TRBV5-6 and TRBJ2-4; 7 bases fit TRBD2. CDR3 length: 15 amino acids. Germline CDR1 reads SGHDT; CDR2 reads YYEEEE. Unmatched junction bases numbered 6, after V lost 4 bases and J lost 2 bases. The CDR3 region has the DNA TGTGCCAGCAGCGCGATCGGGGGGACCAAAAACATTCAGTACTTC. This sequence encodes CASSAIGGTKNIQYF.

The rearrangement joins TRBV19 to TRBJ2-2, with D possibly being TRBD1 (5 bases). Germline CDR1 and CDR2: LNHDA and SQIVND (reference sequence). V lost 4 bases, J lost 4 bases, and 13 bases lay in between. The CDR3 consists of 15 residues. The CDR3 sequence: CASSNGAATTGELFF. CDR3 sequence (DNA): TGTGCCAGTAGTAATGGGGCGGCGACCACCGGGGAGCTGTTTTTT.

The chain uses TRBV5-4 and TRBJ2-2, with 11 bases aligning to TRBD2. Germline V gives CDR1 SGHNT, CDR2 YYREEE (reference sequence). The CDR3 has 17 amino acids. Trimming cost V 4 bases and J 4 bases; bases outside gene matches: 9. CDR3 sequence reads: CASSLKTSGGTTGELFF. As DNA, the CDR3 is TGTGCCAGCAGCCTGAAAACTAGCGGGGGAACCACCGGGGAGCTGTTTTTT.

The chain joins TRBV6-6 to TRBJ2-7; D is ambiguous. Germline V gene lookup returns CDR1 MNHNY and CDR2 SVGAGI (reference sequence). The CDR3 totals 13 residues. With 2 bases removed from V and 6 bases from J, the gap between germline ends came to 11 bases. CDR3 region: CASSYGQKGEQYF. The DNA of the CDR3 is TGTGCCAGCAGTTACGGGCAGAAAGGCGAGCAGTACTTC.

This clone was recorded a few times. This chain uses TRBV7-9 with TRBJ1-1; D is possibly TRBD1 (6 bases). Deletions cut 2 bases from V and 11 bases from J, with 12 bases between. CDR3 length: 12 amino acids. The germline gives CDR1 SEHNR, CDR2 FQNEAQ (reference sequence). The CDR3 DNA reads as TGTGCCAGCAGCTTACCGGGGGCCGAGGCTTTCTTT. Translation: CASSLPGAEAFF.

The V call is TRBV6-1, the J call TRBJ1-1; no definite D call. Looked up from germline, CDR1 is MNHNS and CDR2 is SASEGT. CDR3 length equals 14 residues. The germline V and J ends were trimmed by 10 bases and 1 base, with 16 bases remaining between them. CDR3 residues: CATKPSPWNTEAFF. DNA of the CDR3: TGTGCCACGAAGCCCTCCCCCTGGAACACTGAAGCTTTCTTT.

The chain joins TRBV29-1 to TRBJ2-2; 11 nucleotides align to TRBD2. CDR1 and CDR2 from the germline V gene are SQVTM and ANQGSEA. Losses at the gene ends were 4 bases for V and 5 bases for J; bases not matched to a gene: 0. The CDR3 loop spans 13 amino acids. CDR3 in amino acids: CSVGTSGTGELFF. In DNA form, the CDR3 reads TGCAGCGTTGGGACTAGCGGGACCGGGGAGCTGTTTTTT.

The CDR3 spells CATTPGGRNSPLHF. DNA of the CDR3: TGTGCCACCACTCCAGGAGGGAGGAATTCACCCCTCCACTTT. This chain connects TRBV15 to TRBJ1-6; no firm D call. CDR1 is LNHNV and CDR2 is YYDKDF in the germline V gene (reference sequence). The CDR3 is made up of 14 amino acids. V shed 7 bases and J shed 7 bases, with 14 bases lying between them.

The J gene is TRBJ1-3, the V gene TRBV11-2, with unresolved D. V lost 1 base and J 1 base, leaving 8 bases between the germline ends. CDR1 is SGHAT, CDR2 FQNNGV, per germline. The CDR3 is 15 residues long. The CDR3, as DNA: TGTGCCAGCAGCTTAGTTCGGGTTTCTGGAAACACCATATATTTT. Residues: CASSLVRVSGNTIYF.

The rearrangement links TRBV6-5 to TRBJ2-3, with a weak D call TRBD1 (6 bases). The germline CDR1 and CDR2 sequences are MNHEY and SVGAGI. The CDR3 has 16 residues. V shed 0 bases and J shed 2 bases, with 12 bases lying between them. The CDR3 spells CASSYSGQGFTDTQYF. CDR3 nucleotides: TGTGCCAGCAGTTACTCCGGTCAGGGGTTCACAGATACGCAGTATTTT.

The chain links TRBV9 to TRBJ2-2; D is possibly TRBD1 or TRBD2 (6 bases each). Per germline, CDR1 SGDLS and CDR2 YYNGEE. The CDR3 runs 17 residues. The V and J ends lost 4 bases and 4 bases respectively, with 20 bases between them. This chain's CDR3 is CASSPRAGGRFTGELFF. The DNA for the CDR3 is TGTGCCAGCAGCCCCCGGGCTGGGGGGCGTTTCACCGGGGAGCTGTTTTTT.

The CDR3 coding sequence is TGTGCCAGCAGCGCCCGGACTAGCGGGGGACGGGATACGCAGTATTTT. Translation gives CASSARTSGGRDTQYF. V is TRBV7-2 and J is TRBJ2-3; TRBD2 aligns across 13 bases. J gave up 6 bases and V 5 bases, and 8 bases lay outside the gene matches. This CDR3 contains 16 residues. CDR1 is SGHTA, CDR2 FQGNSA, per germline.

The chain uses TRBV6-6 and TRBJ2-5; D is tentatively TRBD1 or TRBD2 (5 bases each). The ends were cut back, 0 bases at V and 1 base at J, with 9 bases in the middle. The CDR3 length is 15 residues. Germline V CDR1 and CDR2: MNHNY, SVGAGI (reference sequence). CDR3 nucleotides: TGTGCCAGCAGTTACTCGACCGGGACCCAAGAGACCCAGTACTTC. Residues: CASSYSTGTQETQYF.

The CDR3 here is CASSSPRGQFETQYF. The CDR3 nucleotides are TGTGCCAGCAGCTCGCCCAGGGGGCAGTTCGAGACCCAGTACTTC. The chain carries TRBV5-8 and TRBJ2-5, with 8 bases identical to TRBD1. The CDR3 consists of 15 residues. Unmatched junction bases numbered 9, after V lost 3 bases and J lost 5 bases. The germline V gene encodes CDR1 SGHTS and CDR2 YDEGEE.

This clone has only a few counts. The chain is built from TRBV27 and TRBJ2-1, with TRBD1 matching over 7 bases. The germline gives CDR1 MNHEY, CDR2 SMNVEV (reference sequence). There are 15 residues in the CDR3. The J segment lost 2 bases and the V segment lost 6 bases, leaving 7 bases of the junction unmatched. DNA for the CDR3: TGTGCCAGCAGACCCTGGGGACAGACCTACAATGAGCAGTTCTTC. Amino acid sequence: CASRPWGQTYNEQFF.

The chain is built from TRBV7-2 and TRBJ2-7, with TRBD1 matching over 7 bases. CDR3 size: 15 residues. V dropped 1 base and J dropped 3; count of bases not matched to a gene: 6. CDR1 and CDR2 (germline): SGHTA, FQGNSA. CDR3 DNA: TGTGCCAGCAGCTTAGGGGGGACAGCCGACTACGAGCAGTACTTC. This codes for CASSLGGTADYEQYF.

This clone has more than one count but fewer than ten. The rearrangement uses TRBV19 and TRBJ1-1, with D uncertain. The germline CDR1 and CDR2 sequences are LNHDA and SQIVND (reference sequence). V dropped 2 bases and J dropped 4 bases, with 8 bases sitting between them. The CDR3 is made up of 13 amino acids. CDR3 amino acids: CASSISALTEAFF. CDR3 sequence (DNA): TGTGCCAGTAGTATAAGCGCGCTCACTGAAGCTTTCTTT.

This sequence joins TRBV5-4 and TRBJ2-1; no reliable D call. This CDR3 contains 15 residues. V shed 0 bases and J shed 0 bases, with 7 bases lying between them. Germline V gene data show CDR1 as SGHNT and CDR2 as YYREEE (reference sequence). CDR3 residues: CASSLDASSYNEQFF. Here the CDR3 DNA reads TGTGCCAGCAGCTTGGACGCTAGCTCCTACAATGAGCAGTTCTTC.

This clone occurred a few times. The chain employs TRBV2 and TRBJ2-5, with 9 bases matching TRBD1. Germline lookup yields CDR1 SNHLY and CDR2 FYNNEI. The V gene end was trimmed by 5 bases and the J gene end by 2 bases; junction bases not matched to a gene: 9. The CDR3 extends over 16 amino acids. The CDR3 spells CASSPPGTGPQETQYF. In DNA, the CDR3 is TGTGCCAGCAGTCCCCCAGGGACAGGGCCTCAAGAGACCCAGTACTTC. Full variable domain (outside the CDR3, taken from reference TRBV2 and TRBJ2-5): EPEVTQTPSHQVTQMGQEVILRCVPISNHLYFYWYRQILGQKVEFLVSFYNNEISEKSEIFDDQFSVERPDGSNFTLKIRSTKLEDSAMYFCASSPPGTGPQETQYFGPGTRLLVL.

This chain uses TRBV20-1 with TRBJ2-7; 7 nucleotides match TRBD1. The CDR3 length is 11 residues. Looked up from germline, CDR1 is DFQATT and CDR2 is SNEGSKA (reference sequence). Trimming took 5 bases from V and 6 from J; bases not matched to a gene: 4. This chain's CDR3 is CSARQGTEQYF. The CDR3 DNA follows: TGCAGTGCTCGACAGGGTACCGAGCAGTACTTC.

J is TRBJ1-5 and V is TRBV30, with 7 positions matching TRBD1. Germline CDR1 is GTSNPN and CDR2 is SVGIG (reference sequence). V lost 5 bases to trimming and J lost 5 bases; unmatched junction nucleotides: 6. The CDR3 extends over 13 amino acids. The DNA of the CDR3 is TGTGCCTGGGCGAGGGGGCCCGATCAGCCCCAGCATTTT. This gives the protein CAWARGPDQPQHF.

The chain links TRBV4-2 to TRBJ2-5; TRBD2 aligns across 7 bases. Germline CDR1 and CDR2: LGHNA and YNFKEQ. This CDR3 comprises 16 residues. V gave up 1 base and J gave up 5 bases; unmatched junction bases: 10. CDR3 sequence: CASSQGLARGGETQYF. Written as DNA, the CDR3 is TGTGCCAGCAGCCAAGGACTAGCCCGGGGAGGGGAGACCCAGTACTTC.

The rearrangement joins TRBV11-2 to TRBJ2-7; D is possibly TRBD2 (5 bases). V was clipped by 5 bases and J by 0 bases, with 14 bases between them. This CDR3 has 15 amino acids. CDR1 and CDR2 (germline): SGHAT, FQNNGV. As DNA, the CDR3 is TGTGCCAGCAGCCCGCGGACTGAGAGCTCCTACGAGCAGTACTTC. Protein product: CASSPRTESSYEQYF. The entire variable domain, with the rest obtained from reference TRBV11-2 and TRBJ2-7, is as follows: EAGVAQSPRYKIIEKRQSVAFWCNPISGHATLYWYQQILGQGPKLLIQFQNNGVVDDSQLPKDRFSAERLKGVDSTLKIQPAKLEDSAVYLCASSPRTESSYEQYFGPGTRLTVT.

The chain has TRBV6-5 and TRBJ1-6; D is uncertain. The germline CDR1 and CDR2 sequences are MNHEY and SVGAGI. The V gene lost 2 bases and the J gene lost 7 bases, with 9 bases spanning the gap. The CDR3 has 14 amino acids. CDR3 in DNA: TGTGCCAGCAGTTACGGACGGACCAATTCACCCCTCCACTTT. This codes for CASSYGRTNSPLHF.